This T cell receptor (beta chain) was identified during a study of early T cells in non-severe SARS-CoV-2 infection. The wider study: The sequenced material was bulk RNA from unsorted whole blood, and its chains were unpaired.

V lost 6 bases and J lost 6, with 12 bases in between. Per the germline V gene, CDR1 is MDHEN and CDR2 is SYDVKM. This CDR3 has 13 residues. Unique molecular identifiers tagged individual cDNA molecules. TCRdb itself ran the 5' RACE reads through MiXCR, one entry per CDR3 protein. The sample yields 100,000 to 140,000 distinct CDR3 sequences, 11% seen once. The clonotype comes from an adult who was a healthcare worker with PCR-confirmed SARS-CoV-2 infection or an uninfected control (not recorded which). This chain connects TRBV28 to TRBJ2-4, with a weak D call TRBD1 (6 bases). Specimen: whole blood. CDR3 amino acids: CASRTGSVNIQYF. The DNA of the CDR3 is TGTGCCAGCAGAACAGGGTCGGTAAACATTCAGTACTTC.